The rows below give T cell receptor beta chains drawn from one sample of a study of regulatory and conventional T cells in breast cancer. TCRdb recomputed calls from the PCR reads with MiXCR, one row per CDR3 protein. The sample lists about 1,500 distinct CDR3 sequences, 67% seen once, with less than 6.5% in the top ten. The sequenced sample was regulatory T cells from blood. Receptors originate from a female donor in good health. Both conserved end residues are part of each CDR3. Each record gives: clone size, V gene, J gene, D gene, CDR3 protein, CDR3 DNA. A D gene is named only where the DNA matches it firmly. A clone size is listed for some rows: how often the clone was seen (once, few, many), or a class if it is expanded.

.,TRBV6-1,TRBJ2-1,.,CASSERALRDEQFF,TGTGCCAGCAGTGAACGGGCCTTGAGGGATGAGCAGTTCTTC
.,TRBV4-1,TRBJ2-1,.,CASSRPGGAGSEQFF,TGCGCCAGCAGCCGGCCCGGGGGTGCCGGGAGTGAGCAGTTCTTC
.,TRBV28,TRBJ2-7,.,CASSTPRRGREQYF,TGTGCCAGCAGTACGCCTCGACGGGGCAGGGAGCAGTACTTC
few,TRBV6-6,TRBJ1-2,TRBD1,CASSPPRDREVMGYTF,TGTGCCAGCAGTCCTCCGAGGGACAGGGAGGTTATGGGCTACACCTTC
.,TRBV4-1,TRBJ1-2,.,CASSQDLKGLLQGYTF,TGCGCCAGCAGCCAAGATCTGAAGGGGTTACTTCAGGGCTACACCTTC
.,TRBV14,TRBJ1-2,TRBD1,CASSQGRGPDRRRGYAF,TGTGCCAGCAGCCAAGGAAGGGGCCCGGACAGGCGACGGGGCTACGCCTTC
few,TRBV7-3,TRBJ2-1,.,CASSLGRNAQYNEQFF,TGTGCCAGCAGCTTGGGGCGGAATGCCCAATACAATGAGCAGTTCTTC
few,TRBV24-1,TRBJ2-7,.,CATSPESADAYF,TGTGCCACCAGTCCCGAGTCGGCGGACGCGTACTTC
.,TRBV18,TRBJ2-4,.,CASSPPGGGIQYF,TGTGCCAGCTCACCACCGGGAGGGGGCATTCAGTACTTC
few,TRBV11-1,TRBJ1-1,TRBD1,CASSQRQGLLYTEAFF,TGTGCCAGCAGCCAGCGACAGGGCCTATTGTACACTGAAGCTTTCTTT
.,TRBV5-5,TRBJ2-6,.,CASSLRGPGANVLTF,TGTGCCAGCTCTCTACGGGGTCCTGGGGCCAACGTCCTGACTTTC
.,TRBV20-1,TRBJ1-3,TRBD1,CSARDRLSGNAIYF,TGCAGTGCAAGGGACAGACTCTCTGGAAACGCCATATATTTT
once,TRBV20-1,TRBJ2-7,.,CSARRGVYEQYF,TGCAGTGCTAGGAGGGGGGTCTACGAGCAGTACTTC
.,TRBV6-1,TRBJ1-6,.,CASSGGTAYNSPLHF,TGTGCCAGCAGTGGTGGGACGGCTTATAATTCACCCCTCCACTTT
.,TRBV6-1,TRBJ1-1,.,CASSWGRVANTEAFF,TGTGCCAGCAGTTGGGGAAGGGTTGCGAACACTGAAGCTTTCTTT
.,TRBV13,TRBJ2-5,TRBD1,CASSLGGTGRQTQYF,TGTGCCAGCAGCTTAGGCGGGACAGGGCGACAGACCCAGTACTTC
few,TRBV7-2,TRBJ1-4,.,CASRLGTEKLFF,TGTGCCAGCAGATTGGGGACAGAAAAACTGTTTTTT
few,TRBV12-3/TRBV12-4,TRBJ1-1,.,CASSLAEIATEAFF,TGTGCCAGCAGTTTAGCGGAAATCGCCACTGAAGCTTTCTTT
.,TRBV30,TRBJ1-3,.,CAWKDLTSSGNTIYF,TGTGCCTGGAAAGATTTGACCTCCTCTGGAAACACCATATATTTT
.,TRBV6-2/TRBV6-3,TRBJ1-1,.,CASSYTGTQTEAFF,TGTGCCAGCAGTTACACGGGGACACAGACTGAAGCTTTCTTT
.,TRBV7-2,TRBJ1-5,TRBD1,CASSAGGVNQPQHF,TGTGCCAGCAGCGCAGGGGGAGTTAATCAGCCCCAGCATTTT
.,TRBV5-6,TRBJ2-7,.,CASSFGSSYEQYF,TGTGCCAGCAGCTTTGGCAGTTCCTACGAGCAGTACTTC
.,TRBV21-1,TRBJ2-5,.,CASSTYRTWETQYF,TGTGCCAGCAGCACCTACCGGACATGGGAGACCCAGTACTTC